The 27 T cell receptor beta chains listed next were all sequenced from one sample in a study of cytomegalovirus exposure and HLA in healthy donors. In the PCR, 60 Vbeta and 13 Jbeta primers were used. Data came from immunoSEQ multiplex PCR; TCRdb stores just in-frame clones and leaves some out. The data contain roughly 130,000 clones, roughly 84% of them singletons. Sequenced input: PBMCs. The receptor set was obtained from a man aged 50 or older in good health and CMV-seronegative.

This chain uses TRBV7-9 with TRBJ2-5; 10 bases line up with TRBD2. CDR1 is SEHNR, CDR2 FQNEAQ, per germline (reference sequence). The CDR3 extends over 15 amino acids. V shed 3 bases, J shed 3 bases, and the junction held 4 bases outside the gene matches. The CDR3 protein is CASSFWLAGEETQYF. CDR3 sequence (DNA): TGTGCCAGCAGCTTTTGGCTAGCGGGGGAAGAGACCCAGTACTTC.

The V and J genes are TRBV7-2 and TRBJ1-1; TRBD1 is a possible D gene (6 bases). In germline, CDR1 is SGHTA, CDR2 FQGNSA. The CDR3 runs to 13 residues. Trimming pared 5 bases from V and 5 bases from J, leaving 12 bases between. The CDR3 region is CASSTDRRTEAFF. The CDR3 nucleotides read TGTGCCAGCAGCACAGACAGGCGGACTGAAGCTTTCTTT.

The CDR3 DNA is TGTGCCAGCAGCTTAAAGGCAGGTGAAGCTTTCTTT. Protein product: CASSLKAGEAFF. The chain uses TRBV7-9 and TRBJ1-1, with D hard to call. CDR1 is SEHNR and CDR2 is FQNEAQ in the germline V gene (reference sequence). The V end lost 2 bases, the J end lost 7 bases, and 8 bases lay between the germline ends. The CDR3 loop spans 12 amino acids. The full variable domain, its missing parts supplied by reference TRBV7-9 and TRBJ1-1, is DTGVSQNPRHKITKRGQNVTFRCDPISEHNRLYWYRQTLGQGPEFLTYFQNEAQLEKSRLLSDRFSAERPKGSFSTLEIQRTEQGDSAMYLCASSLKAGEAFFGQGTRLTVV.

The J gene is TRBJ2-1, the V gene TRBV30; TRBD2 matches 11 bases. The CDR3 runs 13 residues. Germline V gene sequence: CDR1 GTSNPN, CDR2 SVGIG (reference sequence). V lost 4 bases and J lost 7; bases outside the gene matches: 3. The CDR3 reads CAWMRTSGNEQFF. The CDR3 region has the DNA TGTGCCTGGATGCGGACTAGCGGGAATGAGCAGTTCTTC.

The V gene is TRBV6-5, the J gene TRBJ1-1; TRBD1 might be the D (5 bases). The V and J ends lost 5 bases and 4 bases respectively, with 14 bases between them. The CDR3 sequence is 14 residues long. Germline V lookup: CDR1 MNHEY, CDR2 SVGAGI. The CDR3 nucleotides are TGTGCCAGCAGTGAACACGGGGGAGGCACTGAAGCTTTCTTT. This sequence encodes CASSEHGGGTEAFF.

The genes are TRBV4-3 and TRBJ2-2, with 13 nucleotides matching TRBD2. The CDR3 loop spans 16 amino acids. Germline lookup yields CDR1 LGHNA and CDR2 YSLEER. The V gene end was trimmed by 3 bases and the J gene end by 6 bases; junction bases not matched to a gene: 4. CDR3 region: CASSHRLAGGAGELFF. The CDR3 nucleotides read TGCGCCAGCAGCCATCGACTAGCGGGGGGCGCCGGGGAGCTGTTTTTT.

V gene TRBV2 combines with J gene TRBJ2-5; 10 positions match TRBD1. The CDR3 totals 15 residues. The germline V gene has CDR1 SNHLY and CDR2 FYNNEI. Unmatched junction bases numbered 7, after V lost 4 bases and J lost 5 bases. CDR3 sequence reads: CASSGRTGGDETQYF. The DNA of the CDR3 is TGTGCCAGCAGTGGTCGGACAGGGGGTGATGAGACCCAGTACTTC.

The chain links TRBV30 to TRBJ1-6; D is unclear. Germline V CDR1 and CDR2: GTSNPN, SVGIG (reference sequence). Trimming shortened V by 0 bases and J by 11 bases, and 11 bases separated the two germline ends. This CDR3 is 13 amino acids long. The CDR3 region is CAWSVLQDTPLHF. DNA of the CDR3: TGTGCCTGGAGTGTACTCCAAGACACACCCCTCCACTTT.

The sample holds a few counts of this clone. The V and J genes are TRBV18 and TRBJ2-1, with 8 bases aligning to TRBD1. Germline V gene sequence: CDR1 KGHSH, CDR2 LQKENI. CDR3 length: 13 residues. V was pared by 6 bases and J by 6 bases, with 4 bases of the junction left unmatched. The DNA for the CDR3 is TGTGCCAGCTCGGGACAGGCTGGCAATGAGCAGTTCTTC. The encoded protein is CASSGQAGNEQFF.

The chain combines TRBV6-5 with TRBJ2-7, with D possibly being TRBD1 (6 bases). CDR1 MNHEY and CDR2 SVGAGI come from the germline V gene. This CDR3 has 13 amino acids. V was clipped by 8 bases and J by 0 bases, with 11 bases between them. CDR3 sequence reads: CASPGTHSYEQYF. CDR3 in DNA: TGTGCCAGCCCTGGGACACACTCCTACGAGCAGTACTTC.

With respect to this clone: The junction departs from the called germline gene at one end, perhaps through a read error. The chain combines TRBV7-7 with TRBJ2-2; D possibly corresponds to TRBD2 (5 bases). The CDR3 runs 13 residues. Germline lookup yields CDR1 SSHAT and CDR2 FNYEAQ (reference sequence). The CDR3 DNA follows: TGTGCTAGCAGCGGTCTTAGCACCGGGGAGCTGTTTTTT. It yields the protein CASSGLSTGELFF.

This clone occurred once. The chain's CDR3 is CASSQMDTPLYEQYF. In DNA form, the CDR3 reads TGCGCCAGCAGCCAAATGGACACACCACTCTACGAGCAGTACTTC. The genes are TRBV4-1 and TRBJ2-5; D is possibly TRBD1 (5 bases). The tail of the sequence fits TRBJ2-7 better, so the J call may be wrong. Germline assignment: CDR1 MGHRA and CDR2 YSYEKL. This CDR3 is 15 amino acids long.

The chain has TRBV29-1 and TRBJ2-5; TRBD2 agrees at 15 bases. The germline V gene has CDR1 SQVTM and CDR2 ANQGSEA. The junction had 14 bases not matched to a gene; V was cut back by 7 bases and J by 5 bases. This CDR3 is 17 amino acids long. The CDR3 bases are TGCAGCGCCCAAGGACTAGCGGGGGGGCGGGGTCAGGAGACCCAGTACTTC. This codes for CSAQGLAGGRGQETQYF.

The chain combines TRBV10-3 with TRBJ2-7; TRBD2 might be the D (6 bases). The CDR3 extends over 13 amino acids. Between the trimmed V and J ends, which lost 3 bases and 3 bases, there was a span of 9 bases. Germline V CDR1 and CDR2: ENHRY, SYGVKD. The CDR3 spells CAISDHGGYEQYF. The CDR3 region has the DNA TGTGCCATCAGTGACCACGGGGGCTACGAGCAGTACTTC.

This CDR3 is CASSQEWTGNTEAFF. The CDR3 DNA sequence: TGCGCCAGCAGCCAAGAATGGACAGGGAACACTGAAGCTTTCTTT. The chain uses TRBV4-1 and TRBJ1-1, with TRBD1 matching 7 bases. Germline lookup yields CDR1 MGHRA and CDR2 YSYEKL. V was clipped by 0 bases and J by 1 base; unmatched bases: 2. The CDR3 contains 15 residues.

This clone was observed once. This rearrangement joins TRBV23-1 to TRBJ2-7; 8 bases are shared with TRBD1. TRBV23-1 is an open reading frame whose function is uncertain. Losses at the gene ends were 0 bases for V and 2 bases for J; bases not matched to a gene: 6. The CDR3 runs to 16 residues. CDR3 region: CASSQSPGQDAYEQYF. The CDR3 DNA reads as TGCGCCAGCAGTCAATCCCCGGGACAGGACGCCTACGAGCAGTACTTC.

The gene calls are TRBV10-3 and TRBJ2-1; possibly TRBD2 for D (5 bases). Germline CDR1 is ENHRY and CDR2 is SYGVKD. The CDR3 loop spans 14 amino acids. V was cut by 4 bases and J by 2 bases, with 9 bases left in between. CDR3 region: CAISGTGTYNEQFF. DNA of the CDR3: TGTGCCATCAGTGGGACCGGGACCTACAATGAGCAGTTCTTC.

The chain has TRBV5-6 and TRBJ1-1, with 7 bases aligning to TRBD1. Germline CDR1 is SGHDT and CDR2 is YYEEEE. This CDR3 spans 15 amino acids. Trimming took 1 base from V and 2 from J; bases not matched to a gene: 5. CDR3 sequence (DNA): TGTGCCAGCAGCTTGCTTGGGACAGTTAACACTGAAGCTTTCTTT. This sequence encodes CASSLLGTVNTEAFF.

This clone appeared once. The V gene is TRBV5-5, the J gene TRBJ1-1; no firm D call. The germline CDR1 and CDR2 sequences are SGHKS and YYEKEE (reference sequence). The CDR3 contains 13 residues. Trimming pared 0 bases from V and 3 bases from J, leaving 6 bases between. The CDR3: CASSLERHTEAFF. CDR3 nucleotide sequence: TGTGCCAGCAGCTTGGAGCGACACACTGAAGCTTTCTTT.

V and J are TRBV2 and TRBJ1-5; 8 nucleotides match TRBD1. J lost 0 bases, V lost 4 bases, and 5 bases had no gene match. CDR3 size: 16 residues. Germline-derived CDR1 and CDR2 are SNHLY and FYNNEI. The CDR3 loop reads CASSVQGGYSNQPQHF. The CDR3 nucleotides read TGTGCCAGCAGTGTACAGGGGGGCTATAGCAATCAGCCCCAGCATTTT.

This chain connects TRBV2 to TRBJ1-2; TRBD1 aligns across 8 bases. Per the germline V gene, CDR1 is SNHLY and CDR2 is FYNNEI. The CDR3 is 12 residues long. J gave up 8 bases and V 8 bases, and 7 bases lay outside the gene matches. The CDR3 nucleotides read TGTGCCAGCGATGACAGGGGCTACGGCTACACCTTC. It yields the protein CASDDRGYGYTF. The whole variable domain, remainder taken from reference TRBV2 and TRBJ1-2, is EPEVTQTPSHQVTQMGQEVILRCVPISNHLYFYWYRQILGQKVEFLVSFYNNEISEKSEIFDDQFSVERPDGSNFTLKIRSTKLEDSAMYFCASDDRGYGYTFGSGTRLTVV.

Here the CDR3 reads CASPNRAGGNQPQHF. The CDR3, as DNA: TGTGCCAGCCCCAATCGGGCAGGGGGCAATCAGCCCCAGCATTTT. J is TRBJ1-5 and V is TRBV6-5, with D tentatively TRBD1 (6 bases). The CDR3 loop spans 15 amino acids. V gave up 8 bases and J gave up 2 bases, with 16 bases separating them. The germline V gene has CDR1 MNHEY and CDR2 SVGAGI.

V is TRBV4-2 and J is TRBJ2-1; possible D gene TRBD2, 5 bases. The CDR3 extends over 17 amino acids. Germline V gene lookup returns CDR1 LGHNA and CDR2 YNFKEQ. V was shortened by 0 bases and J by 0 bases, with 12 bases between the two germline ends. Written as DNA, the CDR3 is TGTGCCAGCAGCCAAGATGGGAGCGGAAGCTCCTACAATGAGCAGTTCTTC. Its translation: CASSQDGSGSSYNEQFF.

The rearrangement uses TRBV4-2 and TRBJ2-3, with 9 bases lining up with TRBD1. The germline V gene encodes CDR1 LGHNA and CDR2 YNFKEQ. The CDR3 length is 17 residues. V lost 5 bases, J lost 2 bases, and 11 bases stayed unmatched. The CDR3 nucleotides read TGTGCCAGCAGCGCGGTCCGGACAGGGGATTACACAGATACGCAGTATTTT. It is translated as CASSAVRTGDYTDTQYF.

Written as DNA, the CDR3 is TGTGCCAGCACCGCCGGGACAGGACTATTAGCTAACTATGGCTACACCTTC. Its protein is CASTAGTGLLANYGYTF. V is TRBV2 and J is TRBJ1-2, with 8 bases lining up with TRBD1. The CDR3 sequence is 17 residues long. Germline V gene sequence: CDR1 SNHLY, CDR2 FYNNEI. J lost 0 bases, V lost 7 bases, and 13 bases had no gene match.

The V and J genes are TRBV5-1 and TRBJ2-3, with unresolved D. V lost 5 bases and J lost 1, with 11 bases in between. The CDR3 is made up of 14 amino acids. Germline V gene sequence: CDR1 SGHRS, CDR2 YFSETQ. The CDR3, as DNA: TGCGCCAGCAGTCCGACTCGGGGCACAGATACGCAGTATTTT. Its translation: CASSPTRGTDTQYF.

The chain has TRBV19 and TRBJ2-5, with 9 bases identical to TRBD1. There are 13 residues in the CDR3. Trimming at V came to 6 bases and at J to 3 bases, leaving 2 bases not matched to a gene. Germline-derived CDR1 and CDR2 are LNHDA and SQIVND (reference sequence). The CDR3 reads CASSRDREETQYF. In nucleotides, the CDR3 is TGTGCCAGTAGCCGGGACAGGGAAGAGACCCAGTACTTC. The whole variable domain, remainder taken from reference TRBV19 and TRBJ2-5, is DGGITQSPKYLFRKEGQNVTLSCEQNLNHDAMYWYRQDPGQGLRLIYYSQIVNDFQKGDIAEGYSVSREKKESFPLTVTSAQKNPTAFYLCASSRDREETQYFGPGTRLLVL.